This entry lists 28 T cell receptor beta chains sequenced from one sample in a study of shared clonotypes between healthy human individuals (dated by TCRdb to 2018 to 2020). Library generation was performed with the immunoSEQ multiplex PCR assay. The source is immuneACCESS, and TCRdb retained only in-frame sequences with V and J called. Part of the clones is not carried over; for the studies checked, unresolved V genes explain less than half of this, and the remainder is unexplained. This sample has about 1.5 million clones in its table, and nearly 99% of those were observed once. The biggest ten clones account for around 0.45% of the sample. The specimen sequenced was naive CD4+ T cells sorted from blood. The meaning of the sample's cell subset or site label: CD45RA+ positively selected. These receptors all come from a man aged 25 to 40 in good health.

V gene TRBV5-5 combines with J gene TRBJ1-1; 7 positions match TRBD1. CDR1 is SGHKS, CDR2 YYEKEE, per germline (reference sequence). This CDR3 contains 14 residues. Trimming cost V 3 bases and J 1 base; bases outside gene matches: 3. CDR3 DNA sequence: TGTGCCAGCAGCTGGGGACAGACGAACACTGAAGCTTTCTTT. Encoded protein: CASSWGQTNTEAFF. Combining the CDR3 with reference TRBV5-5 and TRBJ1-1 gives the whole variable domain DAGVTQSPTHLIKTRGQQVTLRCSPISGHKSVSWYQQVLGQGPQFIFQYYEKEERGRGNFPDRFSARQFPNYSSELNVNALLLGDSALYLCASSWGQTNTEAFFGQGTRLTVV.

This chain uses TRBV11-2 with TRBJ1-4; D not certain. CDR3 length: 16 amino acids. Germline V gene sequence: CDR1 SGHAT, CDR2 FQNNGV. Trimming cost V 6 bases and J 4 bases, with 18 bases left between them. CDR3 coding DNA: TGTGCCAGCAGTCGGACCCTCTCGGTCAATAATGAAAAACTGTTTTTT. This codes for CASSRTLSVNNEKLFF.

Worth noting for this clone: The junction shows a germline mismatch at one end, possibly a read error. This CDR3 is also generated by other DNA sequences in the sample. The V and J genes are TRBV7-7 and TRBJ2-7; TRBD2 aligns across 13 bases. Per germline, CDR1 SSHAT and CDR2 FNYEAQ (reference sequence). The CDR3 runs to 15 residues. The CDR3 bases are TGTGCTAGCAGCTCGGGACTAGCGGGAAACCACGAGCAGTACTTC. Translation: CASSSGLAGNHEQYF.

The chain employs TRBV28 and TRBJ1-2; TRBD1 matches at 10 bases. CDR3 size: 16 residues. Trimming at V came to 3 bases and at J to 5 bases, leaving 9 bases not matched to a gene. CDR1 MDHEN and CDR2 SYDVKM come from the germline V gene. Here the CDR3 reads CASSFPDRGLSYGYTF. The CDR3 DNA is TGTGCCAGCAGTTTCCCGGACAGGGGGTTATCTTATGGCTACACCTTC.

The chain combines TRBV27 with TRBJ2-7, with unresolved D. V dropped 4 bases and J dropped 2 bases, with 21 bases sitting between them. The CDR3 has 17 amino acids. In germline, CDR1 is MNHEY, CDR2 SMNVEV (reference sequence). CDR3 coding DNA: TGTGCCAGCAGTTCCATGCGGCTCCCCCACCGCCCCTACGAGCAGTACTTC. It encodes CASSSMRLPHRPYEQYF.

This chain joins TRBV12-5 and TRBJ1-2, with D unclear. There are 17 residues in the CDR3. Per the germline V gene, CDR1 is LGHNT and CDR2 is FRNRAP. The ends were cut back, 0 bases at V and 6 bases at J, with 20 bases in the middle. The CDR3 is CASGLVSGSHPSNGYTF. CDR3 DNA: TGTGCTAGTGGTTTGGTATCGGGATCCCACCCCTCGAATGGCTACACCTTC. Full variable domain (rest looked up from reference TRBV12-5 and TRBJ1-2): DARVTQTPRHKVTEMGQEVTMRCQPILGHNTVFWYRQTMMQGLELLAYFRNRAPLDDSGMPKDRFSAEMPDATLATLKIQPSEPRDSAVYFCASGLVSGSHPSNGYTFGSGTRLTVV.

V is TRBV5-5 and J is TRBJ1-1; D not certain. The germline V gene has CDR1 SGHKS and CDR2 YYEKEE (reference sequence). Trimming left V 1 base short and J 0 bases short, with 13 bases between. The CDR3 is 16 amino acids. CDR3: CASSLIFQTLNTEAFF. CDR3 sequence (DNA): TGTGCCAGCAGCTTGATTTTTCAGACTTTGAACACTGAAGCTTTCTTT.

The chain has TRBV18 and TRBJ1-2, with 7 bases fitting TRBD1. Germline CDR1 and CDR2: KGHSH and LQKENI. This CDR3 contains 16 residues. Trimming removed 3 bases from V and 0 bases from J; junction bases left unmatched: 7. DNA of the CDR3: TGTGCCAGCTCACCCTCCCAGGGACAGACTAACTATGGCTACACCTTC. Translating gives CASSPSQGQTNYGYTF.

A remark on this clone: Different DNA sequences within this sample yield the same CDR3. CDR3 sequence: CSVDGGEETQYF. Written as DNA, the CDR3 is TGCAGCGTTGATGGGGGAGAGGAGACCCAGTACTTC. V usage is TRBV29-1 and J usage is TRBJ2-5, with D possibly being TRBD1 or TRBD2 (5 bases each). Germline-derived CDR1 and CDR2 are SQVTM and ANQGSEA. The CDR3 has 12 amino acids. V lost 3 bases and J 5 bases, leaving 10 bases between the germline ends.

V usage is TRBV18 and J usage is TRBJ2-1, with 14 bases identical to TRBD2. The CDR3 has 21 residues. Germline lookup yields CDR1 KGHSH and CDR2 LQKENI. V shed 6 bases and J 4 bases; nucleotides not matched to a gene: 20. CDR3 in DNA: TGTGCCAGCTCGCTCAGCCCCGGGACTAGCGGGAGAGCTACCCCTTACAATGAGCAGTTCTTC. Residues: CASSLSPGTSGRATPYNEQFF.

This chain uses TRBV29-1 with TRBJ2-7; perhaps TRBD2 as D (7 bases). This CDR3 is 14 amino acids long. V was cut by 6 bases and J by 4 bases, with 19 bases left in between. Germline V gives CDR1 SQVTM, CDR2 ANQGSEA. The CDR3 is CSVKLGGRGYEQYF. In DNA form, the CDR3 reads TGCAGCGTGAAGCTGGGGGGGCGCGGGTACGAGCAGTACTTC.

V gene TRBV5-6 combines with J gene TRBJ1-1, with D maybe TRBD1 (5 bases). V lost 4 bases and J 6 bases, leaving 13 bases between the germline ends. Germline V gene data show CDR1 as SGHDT and CDR2 as YYEEEE. The CDR3 length is 13 residues. CDR3 DNA sequence: TGTGCCAGCAGCCCGGAACGGGACTCTGAAGCTTTCTTT. Residues: CASSPERDSEAFF.

The chain links TRBV5-1 to TRBJ2-3; D is ambiguous. Trimming took 4 bases from V and 0 from J, leaving 6 bases between them. The germline V gene encodes CDR1 SGHRS and CDR2 YFSETQ. The CDR3 consists of 13 residues. CDR3 loop: CASSKTSTDTQYF. The DNA for the CDR3 is TGCGCCAGCAGCAAGACTAGCACAGATACGCAGTATTTT.

J is TRBJ1-1 and V is TRBV28, with D possibly being TRBD1 (6 bases). The V and J ends lost 3 bases and 8 bases respectively, with 10 bases between them. The length of the CDR3 is 12 residues. Germline CDR1 MDHEN, CDR2 SYDVKM. The CDR3 loop reads CASSFTGKEAFF. For the CDR3, the DNA is TGTGCCAGCAGTTTTACAGGGAAAGAAGCTTTCTTT.

V is TRBV7-3 and J is TRBJ2-3; maybe TRBD1 (6 bases). The CDR3 has 14 residues. CDR1 and CDR2 from the germline V gene are SGHTA and FQGTGA. V was shortened by 1 base and J by 4 bases, with 9 bases between the two germline ends. CDR3 loop: CASSLRGPPDTQYF. The CDR3 DNA reads as TGTGCCAGCAGCTTAAGGGGGCCCCCAGATACGCAGTATTTT.

The gene calls are TRBV9 and TRBJ2-1, with D uncertain. V lost 1 base and J lost 8, with 16 bases in between. The CDR3 contains 15 residues. Germline lookup yields CDR1 SGDLS and CDR2 YYNGEE. CDR3 sequence: CASSVTLKASDEQFF. The CDR3 nucleotides read TGTGCCAGCAGCGTAACCCTCAAGGCCTCGGATGAGCAGTTCTTC.

The V call is TRBV5-1, the J call TRBJ2-3; D possibly corresponds to TRBD1 (6 bases). The CDR3 totals 16 residues. Trimming removed 0 bases at V and 0 bases at J, with 11 bases between. The germline CDR1 and CDR2 sequences are SGHRS and YFSETQ. The CDR3 is CASSLAGTLSTDTQYF. The CDR3 DNA reads TGCGCCAGCAGCTTGGCCGGGACACTTAGCACAGATACGCAGTATTTT. The whole variable domain, remainder taken from reference TRBV5-1 and TRBJ2-3, is KAGVTQTPRYLIKTRGQQVTLSCSPISGHRSVSWYQQTPGQGLQFLFEYFSETQRNKGNFPGRFSGRQFSNSRSEMNVSTLELGDSALYLCASSLAGTLSTDTQYFGPGTRLTVL.

The rearrangement uses TRBV9 and TRBJ2-2, with TRBD1 matching 9 bases. V lost 4 bases to trimming and J lost 3 bases; unmatched junction nucleotides: 13. The CDR3 runs 18 residues. Germline CDR1 is SGDLS and CDR2 is YYNGEE. As DNA, the CDR3 is TGTGCCAGCAGCCCCCAACCAACTGGACAGGGGTACACCGGGGAGCTGTTTTTT. Translated: CASSPQPTGQGYTGELFF.

This clone has only one observation. The chain joins TRBV4-3 to TRBJ2-3; no reliable D call. CDR3 length: 15 amino acids. The V and J ends lost 0 bases and 2 bases respectively, with 9 bases between them. Germline CDR1 and CDR2: LGHNA and YSLEER. CDR3 sequence (DNA): TGCGCCAGCAGCCAAGAAGGCCTGGCCACAGATACGCAGTATTTT. Encoded protein: CASSQEGLATDTQYF.

The J gene is TRBJ2-5, the V gene TRBV20-1, with D uncertain. In germline, CDR1 is DFQATT, CDR2 SNEGSKA (reference sequence). The CDR3 loop spans 11 amino acids. V gave up 6 bases and J gave up 5 bases, with 10 bases separating them. The CDR3 loop reads CSAQAGETQYF. The CDR3 DNA reads as TGCAGTGCCCAGGCTGGGGAGACCCAGTACTTC.

This sequence joins TRBV9 and TRBJ1-4, with no clear D. The V end lost 0 bases, the J end lost 8 bases, and 14 bases lay between the germline ends. Germline V gives CDR1 SGDLS, CDR2 YYNGEE. CDR3 length equals 15 residues. The chain's CDR3 is CASSVGERGFEKLFF. As DNA, the CDR3 is TGTGCCAGCAGCGTAGGGGAGAGAGGTTTCGAAAAACTGTTTTTT.

V is TRBV11-2 and J is TRBJ2-7; D is unclear. Trimming took 5 bases from V and 3 from J, leaving 11 bases between them. In germline, CDR1 is SGHAT, CDR2 FQNNGV. CDR3 length: 13 residues. The CDR3 here is CASSPKPRYEQYF. For the CDR3, the DNA is TGTGCCAGCAGCCCCAAACCCCGCTACGAGCAGTACTTC.

V is TRBV5-5 and J is TRBJ2-7; D uncertain. The CDR3 contains 13 residues. Germline values: CDR1 SGHKS, CDR2 YYEKEE (reference sequence). Trimming cost V 4 bases and J 6 bases, with 14 bases left between them. The CDR3 DNA sequence: TGTGCCAGCAGCCCCCCTAGTTCCCGCGAGCAGTACTTC. Its protein is CASSPPSSREQYF.

Turning to this clone: Within the sample, other DNA sequences also encode this same CDR3. The chain has TRBV30 and TRBJ2-7, with D uncertain. The CDR3 has 13 residues. Germline values: CDR1 GTSNPN, CDR2 SVGIG (reference sequence). V lost 0 bases, J lost 2 bases, and 8 bases lay in between. The CDR3: CAWSVAGTYEQYF. The CDR3 bases are TGTGCCTGGAGTGTGGCAGGAACCTACGAGCAGTACTTC.

The rearrangement joins TRBV30 to TRBJ1-5; TRBD1 is a possible D gene (5 bases). The germline V and J ends were trimmed by 4 bases and 7 bases, with 17 bases remaining between them. In germline, CDR1 is GTSNPN, CDR2 SVGIG (reference sequence). This CDR3 comprises 14 residues. CDR3 coding DNA: TGTGCCTGGAAAATGAGGGGTTTGAGACAGCCCCAGCATTTT. It is translated as CAWKMRGLRQPQHF. Variable domain in full (rest from reference TRBV30 and TRBJ1-5): SQTIHQWPATLVQPVGSPLSLECTVEGTSNPNLYWYRQAAGRGLQLLFYSVGIGQISSEVPQNLSASRPQDRQFILSSKKLLLSDSGFYLCAWKMRGLRQPQHFGDGTRLSIL.

This sequence joins TRBV18 and TRBJ2-5, with 10 bases fitting TRBD2. Germline loops: CDR1 KGHSH, CDR2 LQKENI. This CDR3 region has 14 residues. Trimming at V came to 3 bases and at J to 3 bases, leaving 1 base not matched to a gene. The CDR3 spells CASSPGLAEETQYF. The CDR3 region has the DNA TGTGCCAGCTCACCCGGACTAGCGGAAGAGACCCAGTACTTC.

A word on this clone: One end of the junction does not line up with germline, which may come from a read error. The chain carries TRBV7-7 and TRBJ2-1; D ambiguous. CDR3 length: 15 amino acids. CDR1 and CDR2 (germline): SSHAT, FNYEAQ (reference sequence). The CDR3 region is CASSPGGSSYNEQFF. CDR3 DNA: TGTGCTAGCAGCCCAGGCGGAAGCTCCTACAATGAGCAGTTCTTC.

The chain carries TRBV6-1 and TRBJ2-1, with TRBD2 as a possible D gene (6 bases). V was cut by 3 bases and J by 3 bases, with 15 bases left in between. Germline lookup yields CDR1 MNHNS and CDR2 SASEGT. CDR3 length: 16 residues. CDR3 amino acids: CASSETPRDFYNEQFF. CDR3 bases: TGTGCCAGCAGTGAGACGCCCCGGGACTTCTACAATGAGCAGTTCTTC.